This T cell receptor (beta chain) was documented in a study of OX40 agonist ivuxolimab in advanced cancers. TCRdb keeps only in-frame clones here, not all; method: immunoSEQ multiplex PCR. The sample contains 100,000 or so clones, roughly 95% of which appear only once. The CDR3 loop spans 15 amino acids. Germline loops: CDR1 SQVTM, CDR2 ANQGSEA. V lost 0 bases and J lost 9, with 18 bases in between. The sample here was CD4+ or CD8+ T cells sorted from blood, taken in a trial of the OX40 agonist ivuxolimab. The chain recombines TRBV29-1 with TRBJ2-1, with D possibly TRBD2 on 6 matching bases. This clonotype was sampled from an adult with an advanced solid tumor such as melanoma, head and neck, liver or kidney cancer. CDR3 loop: CSVEEGTSTRGEQFF. The CDR3, as DNA: TGCAGCGTTGAAGAGGGTACTAGCACGAGGGGTGAGCAGTTCTTC.